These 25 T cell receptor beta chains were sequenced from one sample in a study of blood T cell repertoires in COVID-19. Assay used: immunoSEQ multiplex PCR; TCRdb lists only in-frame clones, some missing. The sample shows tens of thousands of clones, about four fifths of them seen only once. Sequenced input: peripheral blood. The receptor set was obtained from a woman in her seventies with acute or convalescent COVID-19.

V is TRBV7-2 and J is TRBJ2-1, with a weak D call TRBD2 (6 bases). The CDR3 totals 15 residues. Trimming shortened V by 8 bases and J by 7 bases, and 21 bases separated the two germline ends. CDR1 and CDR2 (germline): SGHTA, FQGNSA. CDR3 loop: CASGRGGGAGNEQFF. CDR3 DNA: TGTGCCAGCGGCAGAGGTGGAGGGGCGGGTAATGAGCAGTTCTTC.

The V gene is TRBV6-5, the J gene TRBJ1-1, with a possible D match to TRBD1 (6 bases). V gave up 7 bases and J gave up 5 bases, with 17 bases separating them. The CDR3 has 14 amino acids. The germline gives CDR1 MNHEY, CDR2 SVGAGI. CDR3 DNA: TGTGCCAGCACCCACAGGGCCCGGGTAACTGAAGCTTTCTTT. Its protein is CASTHRARVTEAFF.

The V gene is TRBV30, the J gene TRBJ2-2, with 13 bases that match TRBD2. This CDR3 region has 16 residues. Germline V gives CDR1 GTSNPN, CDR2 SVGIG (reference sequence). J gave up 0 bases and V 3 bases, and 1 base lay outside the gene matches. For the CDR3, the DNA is TGTGCCTGGAGACTAGCGGGAGGGGCGAACACCGGGGAGCTGTTTTTT. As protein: CAWRLAGGANTGELFF.

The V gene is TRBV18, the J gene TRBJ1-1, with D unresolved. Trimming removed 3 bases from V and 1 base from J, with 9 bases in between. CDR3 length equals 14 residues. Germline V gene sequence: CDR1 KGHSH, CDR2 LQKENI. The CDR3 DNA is TGTGCCAGCTCACCTCGGGTTACGAACACTGAAGCTTTCTTT. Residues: CASSPRVTNTEAFF. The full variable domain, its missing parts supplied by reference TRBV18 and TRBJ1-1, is NAGVMQNPRHLVRRRGQEARLRCSPMKGHSHVYWYRQLPEEGLKFMVYLQKENIIDESGMPKERFSAEFPKEGPSILRIQQVVRGDSAAYFCASSPRVTNTEAFFGQGTRLTVV.

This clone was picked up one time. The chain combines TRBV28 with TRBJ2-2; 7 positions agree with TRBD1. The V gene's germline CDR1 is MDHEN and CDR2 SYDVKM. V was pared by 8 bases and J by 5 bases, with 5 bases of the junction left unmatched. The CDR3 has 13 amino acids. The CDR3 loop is CASGIQGTGELFF. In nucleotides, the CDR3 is TGTGCCAGCGGAATACAGGGGACCGGGGAGCTGTTTTTT. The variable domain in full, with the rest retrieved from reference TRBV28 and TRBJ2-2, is DVKVTQSSRYLVKRTGEKVFLECVQDMDHENMFWYRQDPGLGLRLIYFSYDVKMKEKGDIPEGYSVSREKKERFSLILESASTNQTSMYLCASGIQGTGELFFGEGSRLTVL.

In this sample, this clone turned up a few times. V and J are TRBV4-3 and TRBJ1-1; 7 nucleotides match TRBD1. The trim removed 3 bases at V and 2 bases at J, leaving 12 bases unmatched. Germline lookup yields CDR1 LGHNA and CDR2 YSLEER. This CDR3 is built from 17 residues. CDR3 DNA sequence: TGCGCCAGCAGCCACATCCCCGTTAACAGGGGAAACACTGAAGCTTTCTTT. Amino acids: CASSHIPVNRGNTEAFF.

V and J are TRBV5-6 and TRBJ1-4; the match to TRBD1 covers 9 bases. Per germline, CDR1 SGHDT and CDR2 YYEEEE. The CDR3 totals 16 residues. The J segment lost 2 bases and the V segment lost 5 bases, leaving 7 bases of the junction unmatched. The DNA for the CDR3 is TGTGCCAGCAGACCTGACAGGGGGTCGACTAATGAAAAACTGTTTTTT. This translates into CASRPDRGSTNEKLFF. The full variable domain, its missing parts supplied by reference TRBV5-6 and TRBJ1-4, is DAGVTQSPTHLIKTRGQQVTLRCSPKSGHDTVSWYQQALGQGPQFIFQYYEEEERQRGNFPDRFSGHQFPNYSSELNVNALLLGDSALYLCASRPDRGSTNEKLFFGSGTQLSVL.

The CDR3 DNA reads as TGTGCTAGTGGCTGGGGGCAGGGGCCCCCTTGGGGTGGCTACACCTTC. Translated: CASGWGQGPPWGGYTF. The chain couples TRBV12-5 to TRBJ1-2, with D perhaps TRBD1 (6 bases). The germline CDR1 and CDR2 sequences are LGHNT and FRNRAP. The CDR3 runs 16 residues. V gave up 6 bases and J gave up 7 bases, with 24 bases separating them.

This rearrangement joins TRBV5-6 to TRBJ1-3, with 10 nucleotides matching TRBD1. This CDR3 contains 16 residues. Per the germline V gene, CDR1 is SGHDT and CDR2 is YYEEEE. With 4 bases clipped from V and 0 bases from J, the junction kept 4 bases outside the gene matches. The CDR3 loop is CASSGTGENSGNTIYF. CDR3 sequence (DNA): TGTGCCAGCAGCGGGACAGGGGAAAACTCTGGAAACACCATATATTTT. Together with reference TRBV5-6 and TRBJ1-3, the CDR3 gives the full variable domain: DAGVTQSPTHLIKTRGQQVTLRCSPKSGHDTVSWYQQALGQGPQFIFQYYEEEERQRGNFPDRFSGHQFPNYSSELNVNALLLGDSALYLCASSGTGENSGNTIYFGEGSWLTVV.

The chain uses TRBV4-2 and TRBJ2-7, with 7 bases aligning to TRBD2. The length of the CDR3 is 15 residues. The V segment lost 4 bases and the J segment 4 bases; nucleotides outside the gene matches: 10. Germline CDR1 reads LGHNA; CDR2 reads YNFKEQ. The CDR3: CASSRHSAGEYEQYF. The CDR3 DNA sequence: TGTGCCAGCAGCCGACACTCGGCGGGAGAGTACGAGCAGTACTTC.

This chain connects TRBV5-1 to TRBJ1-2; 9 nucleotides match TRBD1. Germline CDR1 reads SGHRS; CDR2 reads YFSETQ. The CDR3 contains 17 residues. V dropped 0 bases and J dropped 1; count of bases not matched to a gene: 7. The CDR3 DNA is TGCGCCAGCAGCTTGGTGTGGGGACAGGGTAGTAACTATGGCTACACCTTC. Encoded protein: CASSLVWGQGSNYGYTF.

The CDR3 spells CASSQGGYQSYF. DNA for the CDR3: TGTGCCAGCAGCCAAGGGGGCTACCAGTCGTACTTC. The V and J genes are TRBV3-1 (or the pseudogene TRBV3-2) and TRBJ2-7, with D possibly being TRBD1 (5 bases). CDR3 length equals 12 residues. The germline CDR1 and CDR2 sequences are LGHDT and YNNKEL (reference sequence). V was trimmed by 1 base and J by 12 bases, leaving 13 bases between them.

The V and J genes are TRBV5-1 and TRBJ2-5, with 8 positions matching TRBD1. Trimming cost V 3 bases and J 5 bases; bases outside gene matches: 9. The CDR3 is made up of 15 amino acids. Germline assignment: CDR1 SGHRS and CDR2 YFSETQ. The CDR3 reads CASSSSGGTWETQYF. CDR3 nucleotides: TGCGCCAGCAGCTCTTCAGGGGGCACGTGGGAGACCCAGTACTTC.

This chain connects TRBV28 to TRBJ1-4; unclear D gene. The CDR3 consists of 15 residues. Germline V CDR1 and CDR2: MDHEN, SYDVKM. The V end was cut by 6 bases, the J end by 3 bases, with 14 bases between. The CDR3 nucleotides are TGTGCCAGCAGCGAAATCCGCTACTCTAATGAAAAACTGTTTTTT. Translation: CASSEIRYSNEKLFF. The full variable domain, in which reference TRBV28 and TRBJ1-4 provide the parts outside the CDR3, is DVKVTQSSRYLVKRTGEKVFLECVQDMDHENMFWYRQDPGLGLRLIYFSYDVKMKEKGDIPEGYSVSREKKERFSLILESASTNQTSMYLCASSEIRYSNEKLFFGSGTQLSVL.

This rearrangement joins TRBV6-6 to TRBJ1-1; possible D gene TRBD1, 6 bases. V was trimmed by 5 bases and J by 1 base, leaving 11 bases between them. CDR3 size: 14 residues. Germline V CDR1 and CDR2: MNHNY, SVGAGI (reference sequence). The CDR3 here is CASSPQGQNTEAFF. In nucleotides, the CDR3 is TGTGCCAGCAGTCCCCAGGGGCAGAACACTGAAGCTTTCTTT.

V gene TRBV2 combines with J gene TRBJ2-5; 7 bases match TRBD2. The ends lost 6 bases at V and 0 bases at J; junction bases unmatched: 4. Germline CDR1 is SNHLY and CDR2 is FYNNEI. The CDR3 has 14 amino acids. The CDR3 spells CASRLGTNQETQYF. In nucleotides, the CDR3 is TGTGCCAGCAGACTCGGGACTAACCAAGAGACCCAGTACTTC.

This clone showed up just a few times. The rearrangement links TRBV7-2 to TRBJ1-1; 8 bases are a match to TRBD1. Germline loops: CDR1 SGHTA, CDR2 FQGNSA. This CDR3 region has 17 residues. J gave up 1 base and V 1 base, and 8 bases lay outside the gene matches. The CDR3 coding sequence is TGTGCCAGCAGCTTAGTCGGGACAGGACTGGGGAACACTGAAGCTTTCTTT. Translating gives CASSLVGTGLGNTEAFF.

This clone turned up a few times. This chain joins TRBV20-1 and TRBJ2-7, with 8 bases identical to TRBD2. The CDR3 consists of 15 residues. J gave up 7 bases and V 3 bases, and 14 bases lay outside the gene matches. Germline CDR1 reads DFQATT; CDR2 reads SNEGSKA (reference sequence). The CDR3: CSASSWTSTFREQYF. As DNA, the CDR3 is TGCAGTGCTAGTTCCTGGACTAGCACCTTTCGGGAGCAGTACTTC.

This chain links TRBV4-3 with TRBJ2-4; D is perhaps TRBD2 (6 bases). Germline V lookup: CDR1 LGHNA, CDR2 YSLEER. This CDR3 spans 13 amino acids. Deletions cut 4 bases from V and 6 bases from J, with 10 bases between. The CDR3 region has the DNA TGCGCCAGCAGCCCCGGGACTCCAAACATTCAGTACTTC. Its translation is CASSPGTPNIQYF.

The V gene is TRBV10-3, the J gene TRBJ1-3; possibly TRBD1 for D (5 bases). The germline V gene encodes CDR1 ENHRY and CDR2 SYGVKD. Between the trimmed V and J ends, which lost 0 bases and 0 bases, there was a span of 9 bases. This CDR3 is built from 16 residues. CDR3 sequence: CAISESGLSSGNTIYF. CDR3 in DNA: TGTGCCATCAGTGAGTCGGGACTTAGCTCTGGAAACACCATATATTTT.

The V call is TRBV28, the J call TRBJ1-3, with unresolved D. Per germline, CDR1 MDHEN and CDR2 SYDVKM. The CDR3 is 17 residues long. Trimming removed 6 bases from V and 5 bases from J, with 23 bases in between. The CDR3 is CASRPLITATTRNTIYF. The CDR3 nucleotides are TGTGCCAGCAGACCTCTTATCACAGCAACCACTCGAAACACCATATATTTT.

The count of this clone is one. In DNA, the CDR3 is TGCGCCAGCAGCCAAGATCGGGCTAATGAAAAACTGTTTTTT. Translating gives CASSQDRANEKLFF. The chain recombines TRBV4-3 with TRBJ1-4; D not certain. Germline CDR1 is LGHNA and CDR2 is YSLEER. The V and J ends lost 0 bases and 3 bases respectively, with 5 bases between them. There are 14 residues in the CDR3.

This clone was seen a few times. The CDR3 here is CASSLIGGDGYTF. CDR3 nucleotides: TGTGCCAGCAGCTTAATCGGGGGTGATGGCTACACCTTC. V gene TRBV7-2 combines with J gene TRBJ1-2; D is possibly TRBD1 (5 bases). Trimming removed 2 bases at V and 6 bases at J, with 10 bases between. Germline CDR1 and CDR2: SGHTA and FQGNSA. The length of the CDR3 is 13 residues.

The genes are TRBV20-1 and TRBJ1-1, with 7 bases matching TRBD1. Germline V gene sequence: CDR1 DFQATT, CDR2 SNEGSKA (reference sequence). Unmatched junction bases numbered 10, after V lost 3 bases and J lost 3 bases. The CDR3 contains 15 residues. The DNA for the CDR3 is TGCAGTGCTAGTCCCCTCGACAGGGTCTACACTGAAGCTTTCTTT. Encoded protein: CSASPLDRVYTEAFF.

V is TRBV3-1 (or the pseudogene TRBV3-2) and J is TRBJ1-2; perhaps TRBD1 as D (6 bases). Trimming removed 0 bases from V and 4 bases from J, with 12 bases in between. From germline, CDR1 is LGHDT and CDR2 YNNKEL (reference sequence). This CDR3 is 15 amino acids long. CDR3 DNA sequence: TGTGCCAGCAGCCAAGAGGGACAACCCTTCTATGGCTACACCTTC. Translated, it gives CASSQEGQPFYGYTF.